This T cell receptor beta chain stems from a study of T cell clonality in common variable immunodeficiency. Equal genomic DNA amounts from CVID and control samples were sequenced. The table came from immunoSEQ multiplex PCR; TCRdb's copy has only in-frame clones and leaves some out. The sample shows roughly 34,000 clones, none of them appearing just once. V was trimmed by 1 base and J by 3 bases, leaving 8 bases between them. The CDR3 consists of 14 residues. The V gene's germline CDR1 is LNHDA and CDR2 SQIVND (reference sequence). Diagnosis required reduced IgG, IgA and/or IgM with specific antibody deficiency. All CVID subjects were on immunoglobulin replacement for at least one year. Whole-study results and caveats: CVID subjects showed higher TCRbeta clonality than healthy controls. Fewer deletions and N-nucleotide insertions were reportedly seen in common variable immunodeficiency TCR beta sequences.

The table lists this clone with many counts. What it binds is not known. The CDR3 extends 3 residues past the end of the read, so its final part is completed from the germline J gene. The TCR was taken from a human donor with common variable immunodeficiency. The sequenced sample was peripheral blood mononuclear cells. The chain links TRBV19 to TRBJ2-3; no clear D gene. The DNA read from the CDR3 is TGTGCCAGTAGTATAGCCACAAGGACAGATACG. Its translation is CASSIATRTDT. The CDR3 in its entirety is CASSIATRTDTQYF.